This TCR beta chain was captured in a study of breast tumors, draining lymph nodes, adjacent tissues (dated by TCRdb to 2016 to 2018). Study-level background: Breast cancer patients provided tumor, adjacent nontumor tissue and axillary lymph nodes, and the study compared the TCR beta repertoires across these three sources. In human breast cancer, the study set out to evaluate how tumor, surrounding tissue and draining lymph node repertoires relate to one another and whether T cells may move between these sites.

The research as a whole found: The similarity between tumor and nontumor tissue repertoires was significantly greater in luminal-like breast cancer than in basal-like breast cancer. The conclusion that tumor T cells originate in lymph nodes was framed as consistent with a hypothesis rather than directly demonstrated. Tumor T-cell repertoires showed less diversity than lymph node repertoires and more diversity than nontumor tissue repertoires, and tumor T-cell repertoires showed preferential V and J gene usage. The data were considered consistent with the idea that most tumor T cells come from the lymph node and then expand in tumor tissue.

Lymph node samples came from the axillary draining lymph nodes of breast cancer patients. This clonotype has a count of ten or more. The antigen this receptor binds is unknown. No per-base quality is available; no much larger clone lies one base away. The listed sequencing device is Illumina HiSeq 2000. TCR beta chain libraries were generated through multiplex PCR amplification. High-throughput sequencing was used to analyze the amplified TCR beta chain products. The public reads were reprocessed in TCRdb via fastp at Q25 and MiXCR, keeping in-frame beta chains. One record per CDR3 amino acid sequence lists the most common genes and DNA. The sample includes approximately 150,000 distinct CDR3 sequences, with about 34% observed a single time. The leading ten clones occupy around 4% of the sample. This clonotype originated in a female donor with breast cancer. Some clones in this sample may be carry-over from other donors' samples. The sample consisted of axillary lymph node tissue.

The CDR3 corresponds to CASSASTGPQGDGYTF. The DNA sequence follows: TGTGCCAGCAGCGCTAGTACCGGGCCCCAAGGCGATGGCTACACCTTC. Rearrangement joined TRBV7-8 to TRBJ1-2, with no confident D gene call. The trim is 5 bases for V and 6 bases for J, with a gap of 22 bases between the germline ends. The CDR3 contains 16 residues, cysteine and phenylalanine counted. Only the CDR3 portion is preserved as DNA: 48 bases, with reading frame beginning at the first base. Looking up the germline V gene yields CDR1 SGHVS and CDR2 FQNEAQ.